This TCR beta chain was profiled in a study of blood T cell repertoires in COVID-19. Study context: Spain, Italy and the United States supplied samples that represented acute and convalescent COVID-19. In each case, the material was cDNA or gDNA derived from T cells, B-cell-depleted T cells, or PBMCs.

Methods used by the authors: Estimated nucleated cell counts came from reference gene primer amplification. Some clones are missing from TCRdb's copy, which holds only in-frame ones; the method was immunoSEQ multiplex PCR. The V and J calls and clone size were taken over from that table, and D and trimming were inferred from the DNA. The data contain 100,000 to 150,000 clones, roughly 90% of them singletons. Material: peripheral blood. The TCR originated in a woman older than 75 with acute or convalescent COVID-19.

CDR3 loop: CASTRGGGRATEQFF. The CDR3 DNA is TGTGCCAGCACTCGCGGGGGCGGGAGGGCCACTGAGCAGTTCTTC. The chain carries TRBV6-5 and TRBJ2-1; 9 positions match TRBD2. Germline CDR1 reads MNHEY; CDR2 reads SVGAGI. The V segment lost 7 bases and the J segment 9 bases; nucleotides outside the gene matches: 13. This CDR3 spans 15 amino acids.